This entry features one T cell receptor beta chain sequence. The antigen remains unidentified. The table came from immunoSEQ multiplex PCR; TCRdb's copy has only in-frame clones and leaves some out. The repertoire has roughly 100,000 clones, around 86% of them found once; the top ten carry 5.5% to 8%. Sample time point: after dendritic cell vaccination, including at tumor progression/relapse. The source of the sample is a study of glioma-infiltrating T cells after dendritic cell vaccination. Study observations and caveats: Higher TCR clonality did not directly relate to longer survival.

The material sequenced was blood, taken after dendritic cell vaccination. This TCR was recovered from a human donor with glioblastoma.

The CDR3: CASSPGGGDEQFF. The CDR3 coding sequence is TGCGCCAGCAGCCCCGGAGGCGGAGACGAGCAGTTCTTC. The rearrangement joins TRBV5-1 to TRBJ2-1; tentative D call: TRBD2 (5 bases). This CDR3 comprises 13 residues. V was shortened by 4 bases and J by 10 bases, with 15 bases between the two germline ends. Germline CDR1 is SGHRS and CDR2 is YFSETQ.